This T cell receptor beta chain came from a study of cytomegalovirus exposure and HLA in healthy donors. General observations from the study: Exclusion as indistinguishable affected some V segments, including TRBV6-2 and TRBV6-3.

PCR used 60 Vbeta primers and 13 Jbeta primers. The method was immunoSEQ multiplex PCR; TCRdb's version includes in-frame clones alone and lacks a portion of them. The profile covers around 110,000 clones, with 50% to 75% appearing a single time and under 9% taken by the ten largest. The CDR3 runs to 15 residues. CDR1 is SEHNR and CDR2 is FQNEAQ in the germline V gene (reference sequence). Of note for this clone: Antigen specificity is unknown. One end of the junction fails to match germline, which may point to a read error.

This TCR came from a woman in her forties in good health and CMV-seropositive. The rearrangement uses TRBV7-9 and TRBJ2-7; the match to TRBD2 covers 16 bases. The specimen was PBMCs. The CDR3 sequence is CSSSAGLAGGKEQYF. The CDR3 nucleotides are TGTTCCAGCAGCGCGGGACTAGCGGGAGGGAAGGAGCAGTACTTC.